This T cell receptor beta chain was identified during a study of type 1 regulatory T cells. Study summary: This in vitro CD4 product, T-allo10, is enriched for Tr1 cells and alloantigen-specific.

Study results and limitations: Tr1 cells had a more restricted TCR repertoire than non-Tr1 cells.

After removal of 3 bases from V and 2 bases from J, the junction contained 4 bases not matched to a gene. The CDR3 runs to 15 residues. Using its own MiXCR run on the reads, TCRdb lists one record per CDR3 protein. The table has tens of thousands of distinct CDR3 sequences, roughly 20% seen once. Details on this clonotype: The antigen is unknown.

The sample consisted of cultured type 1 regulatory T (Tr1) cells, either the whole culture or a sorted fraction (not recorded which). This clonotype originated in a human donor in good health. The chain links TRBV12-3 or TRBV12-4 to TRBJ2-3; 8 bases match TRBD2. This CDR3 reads CASSLSGLDTDTQYF. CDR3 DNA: TGTGCCAGCAGTTTGTCGGGACTAGACACAGATACGCAGTATTTT.